This entry describes one T cell receptor (beta chain). Data came from immunoSEQ multiplex PCR; TCRdb stores just in-frame clones and leaves some out. The sample includes fewer than 250,000 clones, over 90% of them seen just once. V lost 7 bases to trimming and J lost 6 bases; unmatched junction nucleotides: 4. CDR1 and CDR2 (germline): LNHDA, SQIVND (reference sequence). The CDR3 runs 12 residues. The sample belongs to a study of blood T cell repertoires in COVID-19. Study information: Acute and convalescent COVID-19 specimens originated in the United States, Italy and Spain. T cells, B-cell-depleted T cells, or PBMCs supplied cDNA or gDNA.

The chain employs TRBV19 and TRBJ2-7; TRBD1 aligns across 9 bases. The sample was peripheral blood. The sequence came from a man younger than 40 with COVID-19, enrolled during active disease. This chain's CDR3 is CASKGQGVEQYF. The CDR3 DNA reads as TGTGCCAGTAAGGGACAGGGTGTCGAGCAGTACTTC.